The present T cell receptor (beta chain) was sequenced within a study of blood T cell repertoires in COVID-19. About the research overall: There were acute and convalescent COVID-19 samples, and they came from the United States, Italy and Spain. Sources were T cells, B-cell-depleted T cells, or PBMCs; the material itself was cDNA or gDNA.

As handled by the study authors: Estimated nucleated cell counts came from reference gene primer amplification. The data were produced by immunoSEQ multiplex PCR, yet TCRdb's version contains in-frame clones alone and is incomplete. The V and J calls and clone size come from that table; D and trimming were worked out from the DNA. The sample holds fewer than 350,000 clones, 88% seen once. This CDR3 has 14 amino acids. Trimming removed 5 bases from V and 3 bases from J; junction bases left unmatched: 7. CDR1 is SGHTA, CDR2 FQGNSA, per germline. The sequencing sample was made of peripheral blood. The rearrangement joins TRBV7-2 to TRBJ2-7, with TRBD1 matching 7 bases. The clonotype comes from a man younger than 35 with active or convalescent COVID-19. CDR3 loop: CASSPGQVHYEQYF. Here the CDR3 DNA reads TGTGCCAGCAGCCCTGGACAGGTTCACTACGAGCAGTACTTC.